This TCR beta chain stems from a study of Ad26.COV2.S vaccination and SARS-CoV-2 variants. Indicated treatment: approximately 18 received Ad26.COV2.S at low or high dose, single or two shots; five or six received placebo; per-sample allocation not given. Samples were taken on day 63 after the first vaccine or placebo injection. In the vaccine, an Ad26 vector expressed the SARS-CoV-2 spike of the Wuhan strain. As regards this clone: Antigen specificity is unknown.

Generated by immunoSEQ multiplex PCR, the TCRdb table keeps only in-frame clones and is missing some. The table lists 380,000 or so clones, roughly 90% of them singletons. Losses at the gene ends were 6 bases for V and 0 bases for J; bases not matched to a gene: 4. The CDR3 extends over 15 amino acids. The germline V gene has CDR1 MNHEY and CDR2 SVGAGI. Findings and caveats of the study: A substantial breadth of spike-specific CD8+ and CD4+ T cell responses after vaccination has been reported. Vaccinees displayed broader spike-specific TCR repertoires than placebo recipients. Analytic work on TCR breadth and depth might have understated the full extent of total T cell responses.

V usage is TRBV6-5 and J usage is TRBJ2-3; 9 bases line up with TRBD2. Specimen: peripheral blood, collected in a trial of Ad26.COV2.S vaccine versus placebo. This clonotype originated in a person between 18 and 65 years old who received the Ad26.COV2.S COVID-19 vaccine or a placebo. This CDR3 is CASRFSGGSTDTQYF. CDR3 sequence (DNA): TGTGCCAGCAGATTTAGCGGGGGCAGCACAGATACGCAGTATTTT.